The clone carrying this TCR beta chain was picked up many times. The target antigen is unknown. The record originates from a study of T-cell memory formation after mild COVID-19. Study background: TCR clusters were mostly donor specific.

The study, taken as a whole, reports: Later expanders leaned CD4+, whereas day 15 to 85 contracting clones were balanced CD4/CD8. Contracting CD4+ clones were located mainly in CM and EM, and CD8+ clones in EMRA.

Germline lookup yields CDR1 SGHRS and CDR2 YFSETQ. The J segment lost 4 bases and the V segment lost 2 bases, leaving 9 bases of the junction unmatched. The CDR3 is 17 amino acids. TCR alpha and TCR beta cDNA libraries carrying sample barcodes and UMIs came from 5'RACE with constant-segment primers. From the 5' RACE reads, TCRdb called clonotypes with MiXCR, one entry per CDR3 protein. The sample yields about 44,000 distinct CDR3 sequences, about 6.8% seen once. This receptor was identified in an adult who had mild COVID-19 (a few samples of this study predate the infection). Cell type and time point are not known. The rearrangement joins TRBV5-1 to TRBJ2-1; TRBD2 matches at 10 bases. Sequencing was carried out using PBMCs or a T cell subset sorted from them (not recorded which). The CDR3 bases are TGCGCCAGCAGCTTTGCGAGTAGCGGGGGGCTTTACAATGAGCAGTTCTTC. It codes for CASSFASSGGLYNEQFF.